The clone carrying this T cell receptor (beta chain) was recorded once. This sample is part of a study of blood T cell repertoires in COVID-19. As for the study in general: There were acute and convalescent COVID-19 samples, and they came from the United States, Italy and Spain. From T cells, B-cell-depleted T cells, or PBMCs came the material, which was cDNA or gDNA.

Original processing methods: Nucleated cell number was recorded as an estimate derived from reference gene primer amplification. Produced via immunoSEQ multiplex PCR; TCRdb's table is partial and in-frame only. V and J calls plus clone size are reproduced from that table; the DNA served to infer D and trimming. The sample lists a few hundred thousand clones; around 89% were seen once. The ends were cut back, 6 bases at V and 1 base at J, with 9 bases in the middle. CDR3 length: 13 amino acids. The sequence came from a man aged 25 to 40 with acute or convalescent COVID-19. Sequenced material: peripheral blood. The gene calls are TRBV12-3 or TRBV12-4 and TRBJ1-1; D may be TRBD1 (5 bases). CDR3: CASRGPRNTEAFF. CDR3 DNA: TGTGCCAGCAGGGGGCCTCGGAACACTGAAGCTTTCTTT.